Shown below are 21 T cell receptor beta chains from a single sample sequenced in a study of T-cell memory formation after mild COVID-19 (dated by TCRdb to 2020 to 2023). The library was produced with 5' RACE. Sequencing was performed on an Illumina NovaSeq 6000. The raw public data were reprocessed by TCRdb itself: fastp quality trimming at Q25, MiXCR clonotype calling, in-frame beta chains only. Here each entry gathers all rows of one CDR3 protein and keeps the most common genes and DNA. This sample holds more than 400,000 distinct CDR3 sequences; around a sixth were observed only once. More than 9% of the sample is held by the ten biggest clonotypes. The sample consisted of PBMCs or a T cell subset sorted from them (not recorded which). Receptor source: an adult woman who had mild COVID-19 (a few samples of this study predate the infection). The sample titles of this study are shuffled in the database, so cell type and time point are left out; the donor was told from shared clones.

The genes are TRBV7-2 and TRBJ2-7, with 8 bases fitting TRBD2. The CDR3 is 15 amino acids. V shed 3 bases and J 5 bases; nucleotides not matched to a gene: 9. Per germline, CDR1 SGHTA and CDR2 FQGNSA. CDR3 sequence: CASSLQLAEGDEQYF. CDR3 coding DNA: TGTGCCAGCAGCTTGCAACTAGCGGAGGGGGACGAGCAGTACTTC.

This clonotype was observed at least ten times. The J gene is TRBJ2-2, the V gene TRBV9; TRBD2 aligns across 8 bases. Germline values: CDR1 SGDLS, CDR2 YYNGEE. The J segment lost 3 bases and the V segment lost 2 bases, leaving 3 bases of the junction unmatched. CDR3 size: 15 residues. The CDR3 coding sequence is TGTGCCAGCAGCGTTAGCGGGAAAGACACCGGGGAGCTGTTTTTT. Its protein is CASSVSGKDTGELFF.

This clonotype was detected only a few times. The chain is built from TRBV3-1 and TRBJ1-6; 10 bases align to TRBD1. The V gene end was trimmed by 5 bases and the J gene end by 10 bases; junction bases not matched to a gene: 5. Germline V gives CDR1 LGHDT, CDR2 YNNKEL (reference sequence). The CDR3 is made up of 14 amino acids. The DNA of the CDR3 is TGTGCCAGCAGCACGGGACAGGGGAGCTCACCCCTCCACTTT. Residues: CASSTGQGSSPLHF. Using reference TRBV3-1 and TRBJ1-6 for the parts outside the CDR3, the full variable domain is DTAVSQTPKYLVTQMGNDKSIKCEQNLGHDTMYWYKQDSKKFLKIMFSYNNKELIINETVPNRFSPKSPDKAHLNLHINSLELGDSAVYFCASSTGQGSSPLHFGNGTRLTVT.

The chain has TRBV4-1 and TRBJ2-7, with D perhaps TRBD2 (5 bases). The V end lost 9 bases, the J end lost 5 bases, and 14 bases lay between the germline ends. Germline V gives CDR1 MGHRA, CDR2 YSYEKL. This CDR3 comprises 12 residues. The CDR3 region is CASNGASNEQYF. Here the CDR3 DNA reads TGCGCCAGTAACGGTGCTAGCAACGAGCAGTACTTC.

This clonotype occurred a few times. This sequence joins TRBV5-1 and TRBJ2-4; TRBD1 matches 8 bases. Germline V gene sequence: CDR1 SGHRS, CDR2 YFSETQ. This CDR3 comprises 16 residues. The J segment lost 0 bases and the V segment lost 6 bases, leaving 8 bases of the junction unmatched. This CDR3 reads CASKSGQGLAKNIQYF. The DNA for the CDR3 is TGCGCCAGCAAGTCAGGACAGGGACTAGCCAAAAACATTCAGTACTTC.

The rearrangement links TRBV27 to TRBJ1-2; a possible D gene is TRBD1 (6 bases). This CDR3 comprises 15 residues. Trimming cost V 6 bases and J 1 base, with 15 bases left between them. Per germline, CDR1 MNHEY and CDR2 SMNVEV (reference sequence). CDR3 loop: CASSPTGRINYGYTF. DNA for the CDR3: TGTGCCAGCAGCCCGACAGGCCGGATTAACTATGGCTACACCTTC.

This clonotype has only a few counts. The rearrangement joins TRBV19 to TRBJ1-5; D uncertain. Looked up from germline, CDR1 is LNHDA and CDR2 is SQIVND (reference sequence). The CDR3 covers 13 residues. Trimming cost V 5 bases and J 1 base, with 6 bases left between them. CDR3 amino acids: CASSYRSNQPQHF. The CDR3 DNA sequence: TGTGCCAGTAGTTACCGGAGCAATCAGCCCCAGCATTTT.

This clonotype was seen more than once but under ten times. V and J are TRBV7-8 and TRBJ1-4; 8 bases agree with TRBD1. The CDR3 has 15 residues. V was clipped by 1 base and J by 6 bases; unmatched bases: 4. Per the germline V gene, CDR1 is SGHVS and CDR2 is FQNEAQ. CDR3 loop: CASSLGTGIDEKLFF. Written as DNA, the CDR3 is TGTGCCAGCAGCTTAGGGACAGGGATAGATGAAAAACTGTTTTTT.

The rearrangement joins TRBV4-3 to TRBJ2-1; 8 nucleotides agree with TRBD1. The ends lost 3 bases at V and 10 bases at J; junction bases unmatched: 5. This CDR3 is built from 13 residues. The germline V gene encodes CDR1 LGHNA and CDR2 YSLEER. The CDR3, as DNA: TGCGCCAGCAGCCAGGGCCGGGACAGGGAGCAGTTCTTC. Translated: CASSQGRDREQFF.

The chain employs TRBV11-2 and TRBJ1-1; possible D gene TRBD1, 5 bases. The CDR3 spans 14 residues. V dropped 2 bases and J dropped 4 bases, with 11 bases sitting between them. Germline V gives CDR1 SGHAT, CDR2 FQNNGV. The CDR3 region is CASSLIRDLTEAFF. The CDR3 bases are TGTGCCAGCAGCTTAATACGGGACCTCACTGAAGCTTTCTTT. Full variable domain (remainder filled in from reference TRBV11-2 and TRBJ1-1): EAGVAQSPRYKIIEKRQSVAFWCNPISGHATLYWYQQILGQGPKLLIQFQNNGVVDDSQLPKDRFSAERLKGVDSTLKIQPAKLEDSAVYLCASSLIRDLTEAFFGQGTRLTVV.

The chain recombines TRBV12-3 or TRBV12-4 with TRBJ2-1; no definite D call. Trimming removed 0 bases from V and 7 bases from J, with 4 bases in between. The CDR3 is made up of 12 amino acids. CDR3 DNA: TGTGCCAGCAGTTTAGCCATTAATGAGCAGTTCTTC. Protein: CASSLAINEQFF.

The table lists this clonotype with a few counts. V is TRBV6-2 or TRBV6-3 and J is TRBJ1-5; D is unresolved. Germline V gene data show CDR1 as MNHEY and CDR2 as SVGEGT. CDR3 length: 14 residues. Trimming removed 6 bases from V and 6 bases from J, with 15 bases in between. In nucleotides, the CDR3 is TGTGCCAGCAGCCCGCCCCAGAGGGTTCAGCCCCAGCATTTT. This codes for CASSPPQRVQPQHF.

The sample holds many counts of this clonotype. This chain connects TRBV5-5 to TRBJ2-7; 7 nucleotides align to TRBD1. The J segment lost 3 bases and the V segment lost 4 bases, leaving 13 bases of the junction unmatched. Germline V gene sequence: CDR1 SGHKS, CDR2 YYEKEE (reference sequence). The CDR3 extends over 16 amino acids. The CDR3 sequence is CASSTKPGQSFYEQYF. DNA for the CDR3: TGTGCCAGCAGCACAAAACCGGGACAGAGCTTCTACGAGCAGTACTTC.

In its sample, this clonotype was seen many times. CDR3 region: CASSSTGQIGYEQYF. The CDR3 DNA reads TGTGCCAGCAGTTCAACGGGACAGATCGGCTACGAGCAGTACTTC. The chain carries TRBV28 and TRBJ2-7; 7 positions agree with TRBD1. Germline V gene sequence: CDR1 MDHEN, CDR2 SYDVKM. CDR3 length: 15 residues. V gave up 4 bases and J gave up 3 bases; unmatched junction bases: 9.

This clonotype appeared a few times. This rearrangement joins TRBV7-2 to TRBJ1-6; D is undetermined. The germline CDR1 and CDR2 sequences are SGHTA and FQGNSA. The CDR3 is 15 amino acids. V lost 1 base and J 7 bases, leaving 11 bases between the germline ends. The CDR3 loop reads CASSLVFQSNSPLHF. The CDR3 DNA follows: TGTGCCAGCAGCTTAGTTTTCCAGTCCAATTCACCCCTCCACTTT.

This clonotype appeared a few times. V and J are TRBV15 and TRBJ2-3; 9 nucleotides line up with TRBD2. V dropped 5 bases and J dropped 1; count of bases not matched to a gene: 7. Germline values: CDR1 LNHNV, CDR2 YYDKDF (reference sequence). This CDR3 is built from 16 residues. The CDR3 reads CATSEASGVRTDTQYF. CDR3 nucleotide sequence: TGTGCCACCAGCGAGGCTAGCGGGGTTCGCACAGATACGCAGTATTTT.

The rearrangement uses TRBV5-1 and TRBJ2-5, with unresolved D. The germline V and J ends were trimmed by 0 bases and 0 bases, with 9 bases remaining between them. The CDR3 has 15 amino acids. The V gene's germline CDR1 is SGHRS and CDR2 YFSETQ. The CDR3 DNA reads as TGCGCCAGCAGCTTGGGGGCCCTACACCAAGAGACCCAGTACTTC. Its translation is CASSLGALHQETQYF.

This clonotype turned up a few times. The chain combines TRBV30 with TRBJ2-3; D gene unclear. Per the germline V gene, CDR1 is GTSNPN and CDR2 is SVGIG (reference sequence). The CDR3 extends over 15 amino acids. Trimming took 4 bases from V and 0 from J, leaving 14 bases between them. As DNA, the CDR3 is TGTGCCTGGACTCCGCAGCCAGCTAGCACAGATACGCAGTATTTT. As protein: CAWTPQPASTDTQYF.

V usage is TRBV7-2 and J usage is TRBJ1-6; no firm D call. The V end was cut by 6 bases, the J end by 7 bases, with 10 bases between. There are 13 residues in the CDR3. CDR1 and CDR2 (germline): SGHTA, FQGNSA. In nucleotides, the CDR3 is TGTGCCAGCAGATGGAGGACGAATTCACCCCTCCACTTT. It encodes CASRWRTNSPLHF.

This clonotype was observed at least ten times. The gene calls are TRBV28 and TRBJ2-7; perhaps TRBD2 as D (5 bases). Between the trimmed V and J ends, which lost 5 bases and 0 bases, there was a span of 14 bases. The CDR3 consists of 15 residues. Germline V gene sequence: CDR1 MDHEN, CDR2 SYDVKM. The CDR3 protein is CASSPSGLSSYEQYF. CDR3 DNA sequence: TGTGCCAGCAGTCCAAGCGGCTTGAGCTCCTACGAGCAGTACTTC.

The chain recombines TRBV5-4 with TRBJ1-2, with TRBD1 matching over 7 bases. The V gene's germline CDR1 is SGHNT and CDR2 YYREEE (reference sequence). The CDR3 contains 16 residues. V trimming: 0 bases; J trimming: 8 bases; junction bases outside the gene matches: 13. The DNA of the CDR3 is TGTGCCAGCAGCTTGGTTTCGGACAGGCCCTCGGAGGGCTACACCTTC. It specifies CASSLVSDRPSEGYTF.